The 8 T cell receptor beta chains reported below all come from one sample, sequenced in a study of CD8+ T cells in alopecia areata. cDNA reverse transcribed from extracted RNA served as the sequencing template. Using immunoSEQ multiplex PCR, the repertoire was profiled, and TCRdb retains in-frame clones only, with some absent. Among 70,000 to 95,000 clones listed, roughly 50% were seen once. The sample was NKG2D-high CD8+ T cells sorted from blood. The receptor source for this set is a human donor with alopecia areata.

This clone showed up just a few times. The rearrangement uses TRBV11-2 and TRBJ2-7, with D perhaps given as TRBD1 or TRBD2 (5 bases each). The germline V and J ends were trimmed by 4 bases and 3 bases, with 10 bases remaining between them. CDR1 and CDR2 from the germline V gene are SGHAT and FQNNGV. The CDR3 is 13 amino acids. The CDR3 loop is CASSWDVVYEQYF. The CDR3 DNA is TGTGCCAGCAGCTGGGACGTCGTCTACGAGCAGTACTTC.

The CDR3, as DNA: TGTGCCAGCAGGCAGAATTCGAACACTGAAGCTTTCTTT. This encodes CASRQNSNTEAFF. V gene TRBV25-1 combines with J gene TRBJ1-1; D uncertain. V dropped 6 bases and J dropped 1 base, with 9 bases sitting between them. This CDR3 contains 13 residues. CDR1 and CDR2 from the germline V gene are MGHDK and SYGVNS.

The CDR3 spells CACTGTGPYEQYF. The DNA of the CDR3 is TGTGCCTGTACCGGGACAGGACCCTACGAGCAGTACTTC. The chain is built from TRBV30 and TRBJ2-7; 8 bases align to TRBD1. In germline, CDR1 is GTSNPN, CDR2 SVGIG (reference sequence). This CDR3 comprises 13 residues. V gave up 6 bases and J gave up 2 bases; unmatched junction bases: 6.

This chain links TRBV5-1 with TRBJ1-1; D remains ambiguous. The CDR3 has 13 residues. The V end lost 4 bases, the J end lost 3 bases, and 10 bases lay between the germline ends. Germline CDR1 reads SGHRS; CDR2 reads YFSETQ. Here the CDR3 reads CASSPPADTEAFF. The DNA of the CDR3 is TGCGCCAGCAGCCCCCCGGCGGACACTGAAGCTTTCTTT.

The gene calls are TRBV4-1 and TRBJ2-7, with 9 bases aligning to TRBD1. The CDR3 covers 15 residues. Trimming took 1 base from V and 3 from J; bases not matched to a gene: 4. CDR1 is MGHRA and CDR2 is YSYEKL in the germline V gene. CDR3: CASSQVSGQGYEQYF. The CDR3 DNA is TGCGCCAGCAGCCAAGTATCGGGACAGGGCTACGAGCAGTACTTC.

The rearrangement joins TRBV29-1 to TRBJ2-7; TRBD1 matches 11 bases. The germline gives CDR1 SQVTM, CDR2 ANQGSEA. J gave up 0 bases and V 6 bases, and 10 bases lay outside the gene matches. The length of the CDR3 is 16 residues. This CDR3 is CSVPRTGTGGSYEQYF. The CDR3 DNA reads as TGCAGCGTCCCCCGTACCGGGACAGGGGGCTCCTACGAGCAGTACTTC.

The CDR3 DNA sequence: TGTGCCAGTGAACACGGGACAGGGTTGGAGACCCAGTACTTC. Translating gives CASEHGTGLETQYF. This chain connects TRBV11-2 to TRBJ2-5, with 9 nucleotides matching TRBD1. This CDR3 region has 14 residues. J gave up 5 bases and V 9 bases, and 10 bases lay outside the gene matches. Looked up from germline, CDR1 is SGHAT and CDR2 is FQNNGV. Looking up the rest from reference TRBV11-2 and TRBJ2-5 gives the full variable domain: EAGVAQSPRYKIIEKRQSVAFWCNPISGHATLYWYQQILGQGPKLLIQFQNNGVVDDSQLPKDRFSAERLKGVDSTLKIQPAKLEDSAVYLCASEHGTGLETQYFGPGTRLLVL.

J is TRBJ2-7 and V is TRBV5-4; 9 bases map to TRBD1. The germline CDR1 and CDR2 sequences are SGHNT and YYREEE (reference sequence). V was clipped by 4 bases and J by 2 bases; unmatched bases: 4. This CDR3 has 14 residues. The CDR3 nucleotides read TGTGCCAGCAGCGGGGGGACAGGGCCCTACGAGCAGTACTTC. The encoded protein is CASSGGTGPYEQYF.